The entry below describes one TCR beta chain. Its antigen is currently unknown. Sorted-subset replicate PCRs used about 200 ng of genomic DNA. This amount corresponded to 30,000 to 35,000 T cell genomes. Profiled with immunoSEQ multiplex PCR; TCRdb holds only in-frame clones, not every one. The sample carries 1 million to 1.2 million clones, about 72% recorded once. The sample originates from a study of shared clonotypes between healthy human individuals. As for the study in general: A donor's plate count was three for CD4 naive and three for CD4 memory; CD8 naive had two and CD8 memory one. Regarding the study as a whole: Some clonotypes were shared by all four sorted-subset donors, while others were not shared. The non-shared ones had lower generation probabilities than the shared ones. Naive subsets usually exceeded memory subsets in estimated richness.

The CDR3 extends over 13 amino acids. V is TRBV21-1 and J is TRBJ2-7. TRBV21-1 is labeled a pseudogene. Material for sequencing was memory CD4+ T cells from PBMCs. Subset here: CD45RA-negative fraction. The sequence was collected from a man in his late teens or twenties in good health. Some clones in this sample may be carry-over from other donors' samples. The CDR3 DNA reads TGTGCCGAACGAACGAAGGCCCCACGGGAGCAGTACTTC. This sequence encodes CAERTKAPREQYF.